This T cell receptor (beta chain) was recorded in a study of blood T cells in healthy people across ages. Turning to the study itself: Template switching picked up about one barcoded beta molecule for each two T cells.

Primed by a sample-barcoded 5' primer and a J-beta primer mix, a second PCR proceeded for 7 to 11 cycles. Any given sample supplied a minimum of 3 million CDR3-containing paired-end reads. TCRdb reanalysed the 5' RACE reads using MiXCR and keeps one entry per CDR3 protein. The sample shows roughly 500,000 distinct CDR3 sequences, roughly 29% of them seen only once. Whole-study results and caveats: Whereas aged donors had fewer naive CD4+ cells, long-lived donors had more of them and higher diversity. Per million T cells, the diversity of TCR beta decreased roughly linearly as age advanced.

In regard to this clonotype: Its antigen remains unknown.

Per germline, CDR1 DFQATT and CDR2 SNEGSKA (reference sequence). Trimming took 1 base from V and 2 from J, leaving 12 bases between them. The CDR3 runs 14 residues. This clonotype was obtained from a woman in her seventies in good health. The material sequenced was blood. The chain employs TRBV20-1 and TRBJ2-7; perhaps D is TRBD1 or TRBD2 (5 bases each). CDR3 sequence reads: CSARVSGAPYEQYF. The DNA for the CDR3 is TGCAGTGCTAGAGTGTCCGGGGCACCCTACGAGCAGTACTTC.